This is a list of T cell receptor beta chains from one sample in a study of shared clonotypes between healthy human individuals. Method: immunoSEQ multiplex PCR; TCRdb's copy keeps in-frame clones and lacks some. Of hundreds of thousands of clones detected, approximately 96% appear once; the ten largest clones hold 0.11%. Sequencing was done on a sample of naive CD8+ T cells sorted from blood. The receptors stem from a woman under 40 in good health. Each CDR3 is given with its conserved first and last residue. D genes are given only for firm matches. Rows give clone size only sometimes, using once, few, many, or a class for an expanded clone.

>.|.|TRBJ2-7|TRBV6-6
CASSPGVTYEQYF
TGTGCCAGCAGCCCAGGGGTTACCTACGAGCAGTACTTC
>TRBD1|.|TRBJ2-7|TRBV10-3
CAIGDRADYEQYF
TGTGCCATCGGGGACAGGGCCGACTACGAGCAGTACTTC
>TRBD1|.|TRBJ2-7|TRBV2
CASSEVGTASSEQYF
TGTGCCAGCAGTGAAGTAGGGACAGCTTCTTCCGAGCAGTACTTC
>TRBD2|.|TRBJ2-7|TRBV11-2
CASSLAGGPYEQYF
TGTGCCAGCAGCTTAGCGGGAGGGCCCTACGAGCAGTACTTC
>TRBD1|.|TRBJ2-7|TRBV4-1
CASSQGTGGSYEQYF
TGCGCCAGCAGCCAAGGTACAGGGGGAAGCTACGAGCAGTACTTC
>.|.|TRBJ1-4|TRBV13
CASSFRNRVEDEKLFF
TGTGCCAGCAGCTTCCGGAACAGGGTTGAAGATGAAAAACTGTTTTTT
>.|.|TRBJ1-1|TRBV2
CASSVGEGRTEAFF
TGTGCCAGCAGCGTCGGGGAGGGTAGGACTGAAGCTTTCTTT
>.|.|TRBJ2-7|TRBV28
CNPEHYEQYF
TGTAACCCGGAACATTACGAGCAGTACTTC
>.|.|TRBJ2-7|TRBV28
CASTTSWERGYEQYF
TGTGCCAGCACTACCTCGTGGGAGAGGGGGTACGAGCAGTACTTC
>.|.|TRBJ2-3|TRBV6-5
CASTPRGSGSGTQYF
TGTGCCAGCACACCCCGGGGTAGCGGCTCAGGTACGCAGTATTTT
>.|.|TRBJ1-1|TRBV6-5
CASSYSRVTEAFF
TGTGCCAGCAGTTACTCGAGGGTCACTGAAGCTTTCTTT
>.|.|TRBJ1-1|TRBV6-1
CASSVGQGLNTEAFF
TGTGCCAGCAGTGTTGGGCAGGGATTGAACACTGAAGCTTTCTTT
>.|.|TRBJ1-2|TRBV5-6
CASSSLETESYGYTF
TGTGCCAGCAGCTCCCTGGAGACAGAGAGCTATGGCTACACCTTC
>.|.|TRBJ2-7|TRBV29-1
CSASRTDSYEQYF
TGCAGCGCGTCACGGACGGACTCCTACGAGCAGTACTTC
>TRBD1|.|TRBJ2-1|TRBV28
CASRPDRPYNEQFF
TGTGCCAGCAGACCGGACAGGCCCTACAATGAGCAGTTCTTC
>.|.|TRBJ1-4|TRBV19
CASSIFAGAFLGGPEKLFF
TGTGCCAGTAGTATTTTCGCCGGTGCTTTCCTTGGTGGGCCGGAAAAACTGTTTTTT
>.|.|TRBJ2-7|TRBV4-1
CASSQGAGLSYEQYF
TGCGCCAGCAGCCAAGGAGCGGGTCTTTCCTACGAGCAGTACTTC
>.|.|TRBJ1-1|TRBV30
CAFPLGTSEAFF
TGTGCCTTTCCCCTTGGGACATCCGAAGCTTTCTTT
>TRBD2|.|TRBJ2-7|TRBV6-1
CASSEGAGGDEQYF
TGTGCCAGCAGTGAAGGGGCGGGAGGGGACGAGCAGTACTTC
>.|.|TRBJ2-7|TRBV10-3
CAISDPWANYEQYF
TGTGCCATCAGTGACCCTTGGGCCAACTACGAGCAGTACTTC
>TRBD2|.|TRBJ2-3|TRBV27
CASSLLRLAGTDTQYF
TGTGCCAGCAGTCTACTCCGACTAGCGGGCACAGATACGCAGTATTTT
>TRBD2|once|TRBJ2-7|TRBV4-1
CASSLPDRTSQEQYF
TGCGCCAGCAGCCTCCCTGACAGGACTAGCCAGGAGCAGTACTTC
>.|.|TRBJ2-4|TRBV6-5
CASSYSDGNIQYF
TGTGCCAGCAGTTACTCGGACGGTAACATTCAGTACTTC
>.|.|TRBJ2-3|TRBV7-9
CASQMVQADTQYF
TGTGCCAGCCAAATGGTTCAGGCAGATACGCAGTATTTT
>.|.|TRBJ1-5|TRBV5-8
CASRALGPYSNQPQHF
TGTGCCAGCAGGGCTCTGGGACCCTATAGCAATCAGCCCCAGCATTTT
>TRBD1|once|TRBJ2-1|TRBV6-5
CASSGGTGGFNEQFF
TGTGCCAGCAGCGGAGGGACAGGGGGCTTCAATGAGCAGTTCTTC
>.|.|TRBJ2-3|TRBV11-2
CASSWGTSTDTQYF
TGTGCCAGCAGCTGGGGGACTAGCACAGATACGCAGTATTTT
>TRBD1|.|TRBJ1-2|TRBV2
CASRGTAGYTF
TGTGCCAGCAGAGGGACAGCTGGCTACACCTTC
>.|.|TRBJ2-2|TRBV19
CASSKPGTGELFF
TGTGCCAGTAGTAAGCCCGGGACCGGGGAGCTGTTTTTT
>TRBD1|.|TRBJ2-2|TRBV27
CASSAGTDNTGELFF
TGTGCCAGCAGTGCCGGGACAGACAACACCGGGGAGCTGTTTTTT
>TRBD2|.|TRBJ2-7|TRBV27
CASKLLAGLSYEQYF
TGTGCCAGCAAATTACTAGCGGGCCTCTCCTACGAGCAGTACTTC
>TRBD2|.|TRBJ2-1|TRBV19
CASSILWGLAATYNEQFF
TGTGCCAGTAGTATTCTCTGGGGACTAGCGGCGACTTACAATGAGCAGTTCTTC
>TRBD1|.|TRBJ2-4|TRBV16
CASSQLGTEEPKNIQYF
TGTGCCAGCAGCCAATTGGGGACAGAAGAACCCAAAAACATTCAGTACTTC
>TRBD1|.|TRBJ2-7|TRBV6-5
CASSDRAYEQYF
TGTGCCAGCAGTGACAGGGCCTACGAGCAGTACTTC
>TRBD2|.|TRBJ2-1|TRBV28
CASSLRTSGRDDEQFF
TGTGCCAGCAGTTTACGGACTAGCGGGAGAGACGATGAGCAGTTCTTC
>TRBD2|.|TRBJ2-1|TRBV19
CASRTSGYNEQFF
TGTGCCAGTAGGACTAGCGGTTACAATGAGCAGTTCTTC
>.|.|TRBJ1-1|TRBV19
CASNDRGGRTEAFF
TGTGCCAGCAACGACCGGGGTGGAAGGACTGAAGCTTTCTTT
>.|.|TRBJ2-2|TRBV27
CASSSYNTGELFF
TGTGCCAGCAGTAGCTATAACACCGGGGAGCTGTTTTTT
>TRBD1|.|TRBJ2-3|TRBV5-6
CASSGWGTGTQYF
TGTGCCAGCAGCGGATGGGGGACAGGGACGCAGTATTTT
>.|.|TRBJ2-3|TRBV9
CASSVVSTDTQYF
TGTGCCAGCAGCGTAGTTAGCACAGATACGCAGTATTTT